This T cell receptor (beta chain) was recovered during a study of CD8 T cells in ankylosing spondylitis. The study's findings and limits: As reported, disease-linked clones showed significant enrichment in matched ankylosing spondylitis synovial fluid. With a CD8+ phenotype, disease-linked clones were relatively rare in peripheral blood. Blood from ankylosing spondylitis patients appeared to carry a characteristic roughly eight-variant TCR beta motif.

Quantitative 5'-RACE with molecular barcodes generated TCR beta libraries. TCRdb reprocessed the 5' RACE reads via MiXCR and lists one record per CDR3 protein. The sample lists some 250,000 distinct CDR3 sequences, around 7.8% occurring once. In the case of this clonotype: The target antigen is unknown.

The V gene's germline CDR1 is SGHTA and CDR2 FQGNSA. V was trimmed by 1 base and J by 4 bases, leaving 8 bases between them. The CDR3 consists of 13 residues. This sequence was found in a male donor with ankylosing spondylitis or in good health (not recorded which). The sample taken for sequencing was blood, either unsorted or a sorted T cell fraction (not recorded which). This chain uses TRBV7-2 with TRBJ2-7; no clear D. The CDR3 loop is CASSLEPLYEQYF. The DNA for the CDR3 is TGTGCCAGCAGCTTAGAACCGCTATACGAGCAGTACTTC.